Listed below are T cell receptor beta chains from one sample, sequenced in a study of blood T cell repertoires in COVID-19. Clones were sequenced by immunoSEQ multiplex PCR, and TCRdb holds only the in-frame ones, with some missing. The table lists about 26,000 clones, approximately 90% of them singletons. Sequenced: peripheral blood. The receptors here all came from a human donor in a cohort sampled during active COVID-19. The CDR3 runs from the conserved cysteine through the conserved F or W. The D gene is left open where the match is weak. Not all rows give a size; the values are once, few, many and, for expanded clones, a class.

NA | TRBJ2-3 | 14 | NA | TRBV7-9 | TGTGCGCTCCGATGGGCAGGGGGAGGCGATACGCAGTATTTT | CALRWAGGGDTQYF
few | TRBJ1-4 | 14 | NA | TRBV6-6 | TGTGCCAGCAGTTACGGGGGGGCTGGGGAAAAACTGTTTTTT | CASSYGGAGEKLFF
few | TRBJ1-1 | 13 | NA | TRBV6-5 | TGTGCCGGACAACTTCAGAGTAACACTGAAGCTTTCTTT | CAGQLQSNTEAFF
NA | TRBJ2-5 | 14 | TRBD1 | TRBV5-1 | TGCGCCAGCAGCTCGGGACAGGGTAGGGAGACCCAGTACTTC | CASSSGQGRETQYF
NA | TRBJ2-2 | 18 | TRBD2 | TRBV4-1 | TGCGCCAGCAGCCAAGATAAAAGAGCGGGAGGTGGAACCGGGGAGCTGTTTTTT | CASSQDKRAGGGTGELFF
NA | TRBJ2-3 | 17 | TRBD2 | TRBV27 | TGTGCCAGCAGTCGACCGGGACTAGCGGGAGCCACAGATACGCAGTATTTT | CASSRPGLAGATDTQYF
NA | TRBJ1-2 | 15 | NA | TRBV27 | TGTGCCAGCAGTTTATCTTGGGGCGCATCAGATGGCTACACCTTC | CASSLSWGASDGYTF
NA | TRBJ2-1 | 16 | NA | TRBV2 | TGTGCCAGCAGTGGCTCTCCGGCCAGTGGAGACCATGAGCAGTTCTTC | CASSGSPASGDHEQFF
NA | TRBJ2-1 | 14 | TRBD2 | TRBV28 | TGTGCCAGCGGATTTAGCGGGAGTCGGAATGAGCAGTTCTTC | CASGFSGSRNEQFF
NA | TRBJ2-7 | 14 | TRBD1 | TRBV19 | TGTGCCAGTAGTCCGGACAGGGCCAATTACGAGCAGTACTTC | CASSPDRANYEQYF
once | TRBJ2-1 | 13 | TRBD1 | TRBV6-6 | TGTGCCAGCAGTTCCACAGGGGACAATGAGCAGTTCTTC | CASSSTGDNEQFF
NA | TRBJ2-3 | 16 | TRBD2 | TRBV5-1 | TGCGCCAGCAGCTCCCCACTAGCGGGGGGGCCAGATACGCAGTATTTT | CASSSPLAGGPDTQYF
NA | TRBJ1-5 | 16 | NA | TRBV30 | TGTGCCTGGAGTGTATCTCCGAACAGCCGCAATCAGCCCCAGCATTTT | CAWSVSPNSRNQPQHF
once | TRBJ2-3 | 16 | TRBD2 | TRBV5-1 | TGCGCCAGCAGCTTGCTAGCGGGGGGACGCACAGATACGCAGTATTTT | CASSLLAGGRTDTQYF
NA | TRBJ1-6 | 14 | NA | TRBV5-4 | TGTGCCAGCAGCTTAGACAGAAGAAGTTCACCCCTCCACTTT | CASSLDRRSSPLHF
NA | TRBJ2-1 | 15 | NA | TRBV9 | TGTGCCAGCAGCGGCGATGCAAGCTCCTACAATGAGCAGTTCTTC | CASSGDASSYNEQFF
NA | TRBJ2-7 | 15 | NA | TRBV21-1 | TGTGCCAGCAGGGTAGCGGGAGGGAGGGTCTACGAGCAGTACTTC | CASRVAGGRVYEQYF
NA | TRBJ1-4 | 14 | TRBD1 | TRBV19 | TGTGCCAGTAGTACACAGGGGCTAGGCGAAAAACTGTTTTTT | CASSTQGLGEKLFF
few | TRBJ2-7 | 11 | NA | TRBV11-2 | TGTGCCAGCAGCGCCACTTACGAGCAGTACTTC | CASSATYEQYF
NA | TRBJ2-1 | 13 | TRBD1 | TRBV2 | TGTGCCAGCAAATTGACAGGGAGCGGTGAGCAGTTCTTC | CASKLTGSGEQFF
NA | TRBJ1-2 | 15 | TRBD1 | TRBV24-1 | TGTGCCACCAGTGATTTCGGACAGGGGAACTATGGCTACACCTTC | CATSDFGQGNYGYTF
NA | TRBJ1-5 | 15 | TRBD1 | TRBV6-5 | TGTGCCAGCAGCCAACAGGGGAATAGCAATCAGCCCCAGCATTTT | CASSQQGNSNQPQHF